This T cell receptor (beta chain) was recovered during a study of OX40 agonist ivuxolimab in advanced cancers. Whole-study results and caveats: Clonal expansion was seen in CD4+ and CD8+ blood T cells by week 6 at 0.1 to 3.0 mg/kg.

Using immunoSEQ multiplex PCR, the repertoire was profiled, and TCRdb retains in-frame clones only, with some absent. The sample includes 45,000 or so clones, around nine tenths seen only once; the top ten take around 10%. To note about this clone: What it recognizes is unknown.

The CDR3 runs 16 residues. Trimming took 6 bases from V and 1 from J, leaving 17 bases between them. The germline V gene encodes CDR1 MNHEY and CDR2 SMNVEV (reference sequence). The sample was CD4+ or CD8+ T cells sorted from blood, taken in a trial of the OX40 agonist ivuxolimab. This chain joins TRBV27 and TRBJ2-3, with unresolved D. The clonotype comes from an adult with an advanced solid tumor such as melanoma, head and neck, liver or kidney cancer. CDR3 region: CASSLQVGVGTDTQYF. The DNA of the CDR3 is TGTGCCAGCAGCCTCCAGGTGGGCGTAGGCACAGATACGCAGTATTTT.